This is a list of T cell receptor beta chains from one sample in a study of T cell responses to AZD1222 COVID-19 vaccine. The method was immunoSEQ multiplex PCR; TCRdb's version includes in-frame clones alone and lacks a portion of them. The sample holds 150,000 to 200,000 clones, 90% to 95% seen once. The sequencing used peripheral blood, collected 28 days after the second AZD1222 dose. These receptor sequences come from an adult who received the AZD1222 COVID-19 vaccine. Both conserved end residues are part of each CDR3. Each record gives: J gene, D gene, clone size, V gene, CDR3 protein, CDR3 DNA. D genes are given only for firm matches. Clone size is given for some rows only: seen once, a few or many times, or a class if the clone is expanded.

>TRBJ2-7|TRBD2|.|TRBV25-1
CASSESPGGSAYF
TGTGCCAGCAGTGAATCACCAGGCGGGAGTGCGTACTTC
>TRBJ2-7|.|.|TRBV6-5
CASSNGREQYF
TGTGCCAGCAGTAACGGCCGGGAGCAGTACTTC
>TRBJ2-3|TRBD2|once|TRBV28
CASSTSGNSTDTQYF
TGTGCCAGCAGTACTAGCGGGAATAGCACAGATACGCAGTATTTT
>TRBJ1-5|TRBD1|few|TRBV11-2
CASSPTGSNQPQHF
TGTGCCAGCAGTCCGACAGGGTCGAATCAGCCCCAGCATTTT
>TRBJ1-3|.|.|TRBV28
CASNHGASSGNTIYF
TGTGCCAGCAACCACGGGGCCTCCTCTGGAAACACCATATATTTT
>TRBJ2-1|TRBD2|.|TRBV28
CASSRTSGIAYNEQFF
TGTGCCAGCAGCCGGACTAGCGGGATTGCCTACAATGAGCAGTTCTTC
>TRBJ2-2|TRBD1|.|TRBV7-2
CASSPGGRNTGELFF
TGTGCCAGCAGCCCAGGGGGAAGGAACACCGGGGAGCTGTTTTTT
>TRBJ1-1|.|.|TRBV2
CASNRLVMNTEAFF
TGTGCCAGCAATCGACTGGTTATGAACACTGAAGCTTTCTTT
>TRBJ2-3|.|.|TRBV11-3
CASSPDGTDTQYF
TGTGCCAGCAGCCCAGACGGCACAGATACGCAGTATTTT
>TRBJ2-7|.|.|TRBV7-9
CASSQTPHEQYF
TGTGCCAGCAGTCAGACACCCCACGAGCAGTACTTC
>TRBJ1-1|.|.|TRBV20-1
CSASKGGGTEAFF
TGCAGTGCCAGTAAGGGGGGGGGCACTGAAGCTTTCTTT
>TRBJ2-5|TRBD2|few|TRBV3-1/TRBV3-2
CASSQDFELAGVRGKKTQYF
TGTGCCAGCAGCCAAGATTTTGAGCTAGCGGGAGTGAGAGGGAAAAAGACCCAGTACTTC
>TRBJ1-5|.|.|TRBV6-4
CAIVLQGPNQPQHF
TGTGCCATCGTACTACAGGGTCCAAATCAGCCCCAGCATTTT
>TRBJ2-1|TRBD2|.|TRBV15
CATTLTSGVYNEQFF
TGTGCCACTACCCTGACTAGCGGGGTCTACAATGAGCAGTTCTTC
>TRBJ1-1|.|.|TRBV5-4
CASSSRLGLEAFF
TGTGCCAGCAGCTCGAGACTGGGACTAGAAGCTTTCTTT
>TRBJ1-3|.|.|TRBV5-1
CASSSQGGNTIYF
TGCGCCAGCAGCTCCCAGGGGGGAAACACCATATATTTT
>TRBJ1-1|TRBD1|.|TRBV28
CASSTKGGLNTEAFF
TGTGCCAGCAGCACTAAAGGGGGCTTGAACACTGAAGCTTTCTTT
>TRBJ2-7|.|.|TRBV3-1/TRBV3-2
CASSQVETFSYEQYF
TGTGCCAGCAGTCAAGTGGAAACTTTCTCCTACGAGCAGTACTTC
>TRBJ2-1|TRBD1|once|TRBV5-1
CASSTGTGGAHYNEQFF
TGCGCCAGCAGCACCGGGACAGGGGGCGCACATTACAATGAGCAGTTCTTC
>TRBJ2-7|TRBD2|.|TRBV2
CASSEGQRGAYEQYF
TGTGCCAGCAGTGAAGGGCAGCGGGGGGCCTACGAGCAGTACTTC
>TRBJ2-7|TRBD2|.|TRBV10-3
CATTPGTSSHEQYF
TGTGCCACCACCCCCGGGACTAGCTCACACGAGCAGTACTTC
>TRBJ2-7|.|.|TRBV27
CASSHGSSYEQYF
TGTGCCAGCAGTCACGGGTCTTCCTACGAGCAGTACTTC
>TRBJ2-1|TRBD2|few|TRBV3-1/TRBV3-2
CASSPGLATRGGEQFF
TGTGCCAGCAGCCCAGGACTAGCGACGAGAGGCGGCGAGCAGTTCTTC
>TRBJ2-1|.|few|TRBV7-9
CASSWKTVTPTHEQFF
TGTGCCAGCAGCTGGAAGACAGTGACCCCGACCCATGAGCAGTTCTTC
>TRBJ1-3|.|once|TRBV30
CAWSVGGFGNTIYF
TGTGCCTGGAGTGTCGGGGGTTTTGGAAACACCATATATTTT
>TRBJ2-3|.|.|TRBV5-4
CASSLGAENLPSTDTQYF
TGTGCCAGCAGCTTGGGGGCAGAAAACCTCCCTAGCACAGATACGCAGTATTTT
>TRBJ2-7|.|.|TRBV7-2
CASSLDIGGYEQYF
TGTGCCAGCAGCTTAGATATAGGCGGATACGAGCAGTACTTC
>TRBJ2-7|.|.|TRBV21-1
CASSKAGNRPLSYEQYF
TGTGCCAGCAGCAAAGCGGGGAACAGGCCACTCTCCTACGAGCAGTACTTC
>TRBJ2-1|TRBD2|.|TRBV4-2
CASSRGQPGLAGNEQFF
TGTGCCAGCAGCCGCGGACAGCCGGGACTAGCGGGTAATGAGCAGTTCTTC
>TRBJ1-6|TRBD1|.|TRBV4-1
CASSQSGTGAQPLHF
TGCGCCAGCAGCCAATCCGGGACAGGGGCTCAACCCCTCCACTTT
>TRBJ2-1|.|.|TRBV5-1
CASSLGQGAYNEQFF
TGCGCCAGCAGCCTGGGGCAGGGTGCCTACAATGAGCAGTTCTTC
>TRBJ1-1|.|.|TRBV30
CAWSKKNTEAFF
TGTGCCTGGAGTAAGAAGAACACTGAAGCTTTCTTT
>TRBJ1-2|TRBD1|.|TRBV24-1
CATSDSKTGARYGYTF
TGTGCCACCAGTGATTCAAAGACAGGGGCGCGGTATGGCTACACCTTC
>TRBJ1-2|.|.|TRBV7-2
CASSFSNYGYTF
TGTGCCAGCAGCTTTTCGAACTATGGCTACACCTTC
>TRBJ2-1|.|few|TRBV6-5
CASSYSALATYNEQFF
TGTGCCAGCAGTTACTCGGCCTTAGCGACCTACAATGAGCAGTTCTTC
>TRBJ2-5|TRBD1|.|TRBV7-2
CASSLGQGLQETQYF
TGTGCCAGCAGCTTAGGACAGGGATTACAAGAGACCCAGTACTTC
>TRBJ2-7|TRBD1|.|TRBV6-5
CASGHWTGSYEQYF
TGTGCCAGCGGCCATTGGACAGGGTCCTACGAGCAGTACTTC
>TRBJ1-6|.|.|TRBV3-1/TRBV3-2
CASSRDLWNSPLHF
TGTGCCAGCAGCCGGGACCTGTGGAATTCACCCCTCCACTTT
>TRBJ1-2|.|once|TRBV19
CASSIDARGRRYGYTF
TGTGCCAGTAGTATAGACGCCAGGGGAAGAAGGTATGGCTACACCTTC
>TRBJ1-2|TRBD1|.|TRBV5-1
CASSPGQGVYGYTF
TGCGCCAGCAGCCCCGGACAGGGGGTATATGGCTACACCTTC
>TRBJ2-7|TRBD1|.|TRBV30
CACEGTGGRYEQYF
TGTGCCTGTGAGGGGACAGGGGGCAGGTACGAGCAGTACTTC